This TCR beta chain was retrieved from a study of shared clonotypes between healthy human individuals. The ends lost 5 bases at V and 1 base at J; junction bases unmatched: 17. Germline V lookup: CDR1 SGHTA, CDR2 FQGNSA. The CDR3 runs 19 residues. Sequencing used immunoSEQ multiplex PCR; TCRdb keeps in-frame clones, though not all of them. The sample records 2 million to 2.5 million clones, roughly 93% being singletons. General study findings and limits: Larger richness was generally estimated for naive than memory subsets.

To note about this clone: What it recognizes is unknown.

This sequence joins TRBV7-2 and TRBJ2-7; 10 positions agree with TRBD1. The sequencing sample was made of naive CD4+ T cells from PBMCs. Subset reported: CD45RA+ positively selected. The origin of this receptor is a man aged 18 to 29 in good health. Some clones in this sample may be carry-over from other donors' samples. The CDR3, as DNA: TGTGCCAGCAGCGCAAGGGCGGGGACAGGGGTGCGGGAGTCCTACGAGCAGTACTTC. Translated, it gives CASSARAGTGVRESYEQYF.